Shown below are 2 T cell receptor beta chains from a single sample sequenced in a study of T cells in Graves' hyperthyroidism and ophthalmopathy. TCR beta CDR3 regions were amplified from RNA transcripts. During a first-round RT-PCR of the TCR CDR3, the HTBI primer set was used. TCRdb processed the multiplex PCR reads anew with MiXCR; each CDR3 protein has one entry. The sample lists a few hundred thousand distinct CDR3 sequences, around a sixth seen once, with under 8% in the top ten. What was sequenced was blood. The receptors derive from a woman under 40 with Graves' hyperthyroidism.

This clonotype has only a few counts. The CDR3 region has the DNA TGTGCCAGTAGTATCCTCTCCCAAGCCGCGGAGCTGTTTTTT. It yields the protein CASSILSQAAELFF. The rearrangement links TRBV19 to TRBJ2-2; no firm D call. The CDR3 is 14 amino acids. Between the trimmed V and J ends, which lost 3 bases and 10 bases, there was a span of 15 bases. Germline V gene lookup returns CDR1 LNHDA and CDR2 SQIVND (reference sequence). Looking up the rest from reference TRBV19 and TRBJ2-2 gives the full variable domain: DGGITQSPKYLFRKEGQNVTLSCEQNLNHDAMYWYRQDPGQGLRLIYYSQIVNDFQKGDIAEGYSVSREKKESFPLTVTSAQKNPTAFYLCASSILSQAAELFFGEGSRLTVL.

The V and J genes are TRBV4-1 and TRBJ1-5, with D perhaps matching TRBD1 (5 bases). CDR1 is MGHRA and CDR2 is YSYEKL in the germline V gene. The V and J ends lost 1 base and 4 bases respectively, with 11 bases between them. The CDR3 has 15 residues. CDR3 DNA: TGCGCCAGCAGCCAAGGGGGCTTCGGGAATCAGCCCCAGCATTTT. It yields the protein CASSQGGFGNQPQHF.